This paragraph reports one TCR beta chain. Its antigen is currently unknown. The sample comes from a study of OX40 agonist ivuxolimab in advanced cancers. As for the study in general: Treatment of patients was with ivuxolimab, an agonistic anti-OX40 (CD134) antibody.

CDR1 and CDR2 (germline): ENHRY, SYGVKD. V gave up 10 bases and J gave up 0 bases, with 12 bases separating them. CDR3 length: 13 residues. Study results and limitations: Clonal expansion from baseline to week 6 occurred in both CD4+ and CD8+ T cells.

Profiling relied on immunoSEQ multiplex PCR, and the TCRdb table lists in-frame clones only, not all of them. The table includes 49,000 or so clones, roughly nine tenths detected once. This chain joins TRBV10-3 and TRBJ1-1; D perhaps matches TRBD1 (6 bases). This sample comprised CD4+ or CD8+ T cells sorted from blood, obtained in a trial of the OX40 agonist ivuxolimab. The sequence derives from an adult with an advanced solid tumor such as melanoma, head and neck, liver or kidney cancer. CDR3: CASSWTVNTEAFF. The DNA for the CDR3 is TGTGCCAGCAGCTGGACAGTGAACACTGAAGCTTTCTTT.